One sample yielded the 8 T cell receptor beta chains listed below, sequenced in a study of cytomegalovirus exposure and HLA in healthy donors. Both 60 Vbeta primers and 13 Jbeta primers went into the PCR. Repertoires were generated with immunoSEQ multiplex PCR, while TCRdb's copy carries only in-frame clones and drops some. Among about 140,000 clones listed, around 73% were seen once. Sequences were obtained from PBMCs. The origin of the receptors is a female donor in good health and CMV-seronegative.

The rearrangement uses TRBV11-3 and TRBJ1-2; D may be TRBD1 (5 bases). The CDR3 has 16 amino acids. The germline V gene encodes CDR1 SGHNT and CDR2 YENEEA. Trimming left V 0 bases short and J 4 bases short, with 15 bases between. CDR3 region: CASSLENSGGGYGYTF. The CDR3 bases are TGTGCCAGCAGCTTAGAAAACAGCGGGGGTGGCTATGGCTACACCTTC.

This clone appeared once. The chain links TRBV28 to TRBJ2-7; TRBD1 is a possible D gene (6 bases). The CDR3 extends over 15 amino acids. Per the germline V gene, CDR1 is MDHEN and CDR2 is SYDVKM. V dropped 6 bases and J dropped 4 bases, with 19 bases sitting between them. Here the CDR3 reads CASSLKTGMRYEQYF. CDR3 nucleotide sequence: TGTGCCAGCAGCCTAAAAACAGGGATGCGGTACGAGCAGTACTTC.

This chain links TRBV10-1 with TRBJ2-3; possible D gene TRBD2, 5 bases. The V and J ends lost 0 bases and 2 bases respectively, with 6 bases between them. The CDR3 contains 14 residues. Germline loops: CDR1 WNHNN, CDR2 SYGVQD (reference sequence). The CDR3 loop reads CASSESDFTDTQYF. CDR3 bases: TGCGCCAGCAGTGAGTCGGACTTCACAGATACGCAGTATTTT.

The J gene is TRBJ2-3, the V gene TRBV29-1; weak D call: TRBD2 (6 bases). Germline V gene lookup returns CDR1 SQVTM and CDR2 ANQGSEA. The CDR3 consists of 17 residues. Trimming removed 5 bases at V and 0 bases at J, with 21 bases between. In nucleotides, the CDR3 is TGCAGCGTTCACCGACCATGGGTAGCGGAAAGCACAGATACGCAGTATTTT. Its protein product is CSVHRPWVAESTDTQYF.

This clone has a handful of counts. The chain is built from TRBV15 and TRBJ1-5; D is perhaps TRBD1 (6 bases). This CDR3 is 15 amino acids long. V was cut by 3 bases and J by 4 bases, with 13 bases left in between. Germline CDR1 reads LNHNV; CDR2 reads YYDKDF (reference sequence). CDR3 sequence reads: CATSSMQGRNQPQHF. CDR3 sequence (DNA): TGTGCCACCAGCAGCATGCAGGGGCGGAATCAGCCCCAGCATTTT. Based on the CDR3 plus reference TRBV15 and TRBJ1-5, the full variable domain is DAMVIQNPRYQVTQFGKPVTLSCSQTLNHNVMYWYQQKSSQAPKLLFHYYDKDFNNEADTPDNFQSRRPNTSFCFLDIRSPGLGDTAMYLCATSSMQGRNQPQHFGDGTRLSIL.

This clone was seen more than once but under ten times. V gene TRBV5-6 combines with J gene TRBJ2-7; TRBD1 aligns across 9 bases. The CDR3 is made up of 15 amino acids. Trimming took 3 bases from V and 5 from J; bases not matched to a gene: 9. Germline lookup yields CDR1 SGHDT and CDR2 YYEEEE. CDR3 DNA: TGTGCCAGCAGCTCCCGGGACAGGGTTGGCGACGAGCAGTACTTC. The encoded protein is CASSSRDRVGDEQYF.

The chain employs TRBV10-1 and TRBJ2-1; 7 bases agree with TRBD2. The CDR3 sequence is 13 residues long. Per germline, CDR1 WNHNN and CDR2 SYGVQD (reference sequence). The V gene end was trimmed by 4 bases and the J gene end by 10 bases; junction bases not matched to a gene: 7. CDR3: CASSGEGRSEQFF. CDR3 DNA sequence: TGCGCCAGCAGTGGGGAGGGGCGCTCAGAGCAGTTCTTC.

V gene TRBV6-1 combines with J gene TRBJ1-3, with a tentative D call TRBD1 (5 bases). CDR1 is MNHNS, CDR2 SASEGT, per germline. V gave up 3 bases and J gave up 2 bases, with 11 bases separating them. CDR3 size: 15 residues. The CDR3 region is CASSDWGGAGNTIYF. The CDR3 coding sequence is TGTGCCAGCAGTGATTGGGGGGGGGCTGGAAACACCATATATTTT.